This T cell receptor beta chain was recorded in a study of cytomegalovirus exposure and HLA in healthy donors. Regarding the study as a whole: There was a cluster of highly shared sequence variants that was likely a sequencing artifact.

Germline CDR1 LGHNA, CDR2 YSLEER. This CDR3 is built from 16 residues. V lost 3 bases to trimming and J lost 5 bases; unmatched junction nucleotides: 5. The study ran its PCR with 60 Vbeta and 13 Jbeta primers. Method: immunoSEQ multiplex PCR; TCRdb's copy keeps in-frame clones and lacks some. In the table there are 70,000 to 95,000 clones, roughly 80% of which are singletons. As to this clone: Its target is unknown.

Sequenced input: PBMCs. The TCR was taken from a human donor in good health. The chain joins TRBV4-3 to TRBJ1-6; 9 bases line up with TRBD1. The CDR3 DNA reads as TGCGCCAGCAGCCAGACAGGGGGTATGGATAATTCACCCCTCCACTTT. Its protein product is CASSQTGGMDNSPLHF.